The clone carrying this T cell receptor beta chain appeared a few times. Its target is unknown. The data are from a study of post-analysis software for immune sequencing data. Study-wide findings and caveats: Strong co-clustering by F measure was seen for same-batch samples. With TRBV5-6, TRBV5-1 and TRBV20-1 included, about five TRBV segments were more frequent in patients than in controls. When compared against controls, multiple sclerosis patients showed significantly lower normalized Chao1 diversity.

Trimming pared 0 bases from V and 4 bases from J, leaving 12 bases between. The CDR3 length is 14 residues. CDR1 DFQATT and CDR2 SNEGSKA come from the germline V gene (reference sequence). Unique molecular identifiers featured in each of the TCR beta cDNA libraries. Researchers reported roughly 0.5 million cDNA molecules coming from roughly 1 to 10 million T cells. TCRdb called the PCR reads again in MiXCR, with one record for every CDR3 protein. The sample yields 400,000 to 500,000 distinct CDR3 sequences, 39% seen once. The V call is TRBV20-1, the J call TRBJ1-1; D may be TRBD1 (5 bases). The sequencing input was blood. The TCR comes from a girl aged 2-10 years with multiple sclerosis. In DNA form, the CDR3 reads TGCAGTGCTAGAGAGTCCGGGACCGGCACTGAAGCTTTCTTT. Translation gives CSARESGTGTEAFF.